These 16 T cell receptor beta chains were all obtained from the same sample, sequenced in a study of cytomegalovirus exposure and HLA in healthy donors. The study ran its PCR with 60 Vbeta and 13 Jbeta primers. Only in-frame clones appear in the TCRdb table, and some are missing; sequencing was by immunoSEQ multiplex PCR. Found here are approximately 90,000 clones, 76% of them singletons; the top ten hold over 1.1%. Sequencing input: PBMCs. The receptors originated from a male donor in good health and CMV-seronegative.

This clone was observed a handful of times. The chain couples TRBV4-3 to TRBJ2-7; 13 positions match TRBD2. Germline trimming cut 3 bases from V and 5 bases from J; bases unmatched to any gene: 10. The length of the CDR3 is 17 residues. CDR1 and CDR2 (germline): LGHNA, YSLEER. CDR3 DNA: TGCGCCAGCAGCCAGGACCCAGTCGGGACTAGCGGGAACGAGCAGTACTTC. This encodes CASSQDPVGTSGNEQYF.

The gene calls are TRBV4-3 and TRBJ1-2; TRBD1 is a possible D gene (5 bases). The CDR3 spans 15 residues. V lost 4 bases, J lost 3 bases, and 15 bases lay in between. Germline V CDR1 and CDR2: LGHNA, YSLEER. CDR3 nucleotides: TGCGCCAGCAGCCGAGACAGTGAATTTGACTATGGCTACACCTTC. Translating gives CASSRDSEFDYGYTF.

V usage is TRBV14 and J usage is TRBJ1-2, with no clear D. The germline CDR1 and CDR2 sequences are SGHDN and FVKESK. V was trimmed by 3 bases and J by 5 bases, leaving 10 bases between them. The CDR3 is 13 residues long. The CDR3 is CASSQGSPYGYTF. The CDR3 region has the DNA TGTGCCAGCAGCCAGGGCTCCCCGTATGGCTACACCTTC. Looking up the rest from reference TRBV14 and TRBJ1-2 gives the full variable domain: EAGVTQFPSHSVIEKGQTVTLRCDPISGHDNLYWYRRVMGKEIKFLLHFVKESKQDESGMPNNRFLAERTGGTYSTLKVQPAELEDSGVYFCASSQGSPYGYTFGSGTRLTVV.

This clone was recorded once. The chain employs TRBV7-9 and TRBJ1-4; no clear D. The V gene's germline CDR1 is SEHNR and CDR2 FQNEAQ (reference sequence). This CDR3 contains 13 residues. V was clipped by 3 bases and J by 6 bases, with 8 bases between them. CDR3 coding DNA: TGTGCCAGCAGCTTGTCACAAGATGAAAAACTGTTTTTT. This encodes CASSLSQDEKLFF.

The rearrangement uses TRBV2 and TRBJ2-5; possible D gene TRBD1, 6 bases. Germline CDR1 and CDR2: SNHLY and FYNNEI. The CDR3 is 12 amino acids. The V end lost 7 bases, the J end lost 7 bases, and 13 bases lay between the germline ends. The CDR3 loop is CASTADSATQYF. The CDR3 nucleotides read TGTGCCAGCACCGCGGACAGCGCGACCCAGTACTTC.

This clone was detected a few times. The gene calls are TRBV10-3 and TRBJ2-5; TRBD1 matches 9 bases. CDR3 length: 16 amino acids. Losses at the gene ends were 2 bases for V and 3 bases for J; bases not matched to a gene: 7. Germline assignment: CDR1 ENHRY and CDR2 SYGVKD. CDR3 protein: CAISEIWTGEKETQYF. CDR3 in DNA: TGTGCCATCAGTGAGATATGGACAGGGGAGAAAGAGACCCAGTACTTC.

CDR3 in amino acids: CASSLGLANTEAFF. The CDR3 coding sequence is TGTGCCAGCAGCTTAGGTCTGGCAAACACTGAAGCTTTCTTT. V and J are TRBV7-9 and TRBJ1-1; D remains unclear. The ends were cut back, 1 base at V and 2 bases at J, with 8 bases in the middle. CDR1 and CDR2 (germline): SEHNR, FQNEAQ (reference sequence). The CDR3 length is 14 residues. Full variable domain (remainder filled in from reference TRBV7-9 and TRBJ1-1): DTGVSQNPRHKITKRGQNVTFRCDPISEHNRLYWYRQTLGQGPEFLTYFQNEAQLEKSRLLSDRFSAERPKGSFSTLEIQRTEQGDSAMYLCASSLGLANTEAFFGQGTRLTVV.

The CDR3 bases are TGTGCCAGCAGCTTAACATCCGCCATGAACACTGAAGCTTTCTTT. This translates into CASSLTSAMNTEAFF. The rearrangement uses TRBV7-2 and TRBJ1-1, with D unresolved. This CDR3 region has 15 residues. CDR1 and CDR2 from the germline V gene are SGHTA and FQGNSA. Trimming pared 2 bases from V and 0 bases from J, leaving 10 bases between.

The rearrangement joins TRBV9 to TRBJ1-3; D not resolved. This CDR3 spans 16 amino acids. Germline V lookup: CDR1 SGDLS, CDR2 YYNGEE. V gave up 0 bases and J gave up 3 bases, with 13 bases separating them. CDR3 sequence reads: CASSVVSAGDGNTIYF. The CDR3 region has the DNA TGTGCCAGCAGCGTAGTGTCGGCGGGCGATGGAAACACCATATATTTT.

With respect to this clone: Other DNA sequences in this specimen translate into the identical CDR3. The chain combines TRBV10-3 with TRBJ2-4, with TRBD1 as a possible D gene (5 bases). V lost 3 bases and J lost 1, with 10 bases in between. Germline CDR1 reads ENHRY; CDR2 reads SYGVKD. The CDR3 is 15 residues long. CDR3 protein: CAISEPGMAKNIQYF. CDR3 DNA sequence: TGTGCCATCAGTGAACCAGGGATGGCCAAAAACATTCAGTACTTC.

The chain recombines TRBV27 with TRBJ1-4; tentatively, D is TRBD1 (5 bases). Trimming pared 6 bases from V and 6 bases from J, leaving 14 bases between. The CDR3 runs to 14 residues. The germline gives CDR1 MNHEY, CDR2 SMNVEV (reference sequence). CDR3 coding DNA: TGTGCCAGCAGCCGACAGTTCATCCATGAAAAACTGTTTTTT. It yields the protein CASSRQFIHEKLFF.

This chain uses TRBV6-5 with TRBJ1-1; perhaps TRBD1 as D (5 bases). Germline V lookup: CDR1 MNHEY, CDR2 SVGAGI. The CDR3 runs 12 residues. V was clipped by 9 bases and J by 4 bases, with 12 bases between them. Here the CDR3 DNA reads TGTGCCAGTTTAACAGGATTCACTGAAGCTTTCTTT. Amino acids: CASLTGFTEAFF.

V and J are TRBV5-8 and TRBJ2-5; weak D call: TRBD2 (5 bases). The germline V gene encodes CDR1 SGHTS and CDR2 YDEGEE. The CDR3 consists of 14 residues. The germline V and J ends were trimmed by 5 bases and 4 bases, with 15 bases remaining between them. The CDR3 DNA sequence: TGTGCCAGCAGTGTGAGAGGGAGCGGAGAGACCCAGTACTTC. Protein sequence: CASSVRGSGETQYF.

V gene TRBV2 combines with J gene TRBJ2-7; TRBD1 matches 7 bases. This CDR3 has 13 amino acids. Germline V gene data show CDR1 as SNHLY and CDR2 as FYNNEI. Losses at the gene ends were 7 bases for V and 6 bases for J; bases not matched to a gene: 9. CDR3 in DNA: TGTGCCAGCATTAGGGGACAGAAGGGCGAGCAGTACTTC. Residues: CASIRGQKGEQYF.

The rearrangement uses TRBV18 and TRBJ1-1, with TRBD1 matching 11 bases. With 3 bases clipped from V and 4 bases from J, the junction kept 4 bases outside the gene matches. The CDR3 covers 15 residues. Germline V lookup: CDR1 KGHSH, CDR2 LQKENI. The CDR3 bases are TGTGCCAGCTCACCCAGGACAGGGGGCGTCACTGAAGCTTTCTTT. It specifies CASSPRTGGVTEAFF.

The rearrangement links TRBV7-6 to TRBJ2-7; 8 bases line up with TRBD1. Germline V lookup: CDR1 SGHVS, CDR2 FNYEAQ. The V segment lost 4 bases and the J segment 6 bases; nucleotides outside the gene matches: 11. This CDR3 is 15 amino acids long. CDR3 sequence: CASSSPWTGTLEQYF. CDR3 coding DNA: TGTGCCAGCAGCTCCCCCTGGACAGGGACGCTCGAGCAGTACTTC. The whole variable domain, remainder taken from reference TRBV7-6 and TRBJ2-7, is GAGVSQSPRYKVTKRGQDVALRCDPISGHVSLYWYRQALGQGPEFLTYFNYEAQQDKSGLPNDRFSAERPEGSISTLTIQRTEQRDSAMYRCASSSPWTGTLEQYFGPGTRLTVT.